A single sample is the source of the 21 T cell receptor beta chains below, sequenced in a study of metastatic and nonmetastatic thyroid tumors. TCRdb called clones again from the PCR reads with MiXCR. Here the sample spans around 42,000 clones, around 10% being singletons. Thyroid surgery took place with no prior treatment in any patient. The sequenced material came from blood. The receptors were gathered from a female donor with papillary thyroid cancer or a benign thyroid nodule (not recorded which). Some clones in this sample may be carry-over from other donors' samples.

This clone has at least ten counts. The V gene is TRBV27, the J gene TRBJ2-7, with 8 bases that match TRBD2. Germline trimming cut 7 bases from V and 2 bases from J; bases unmatched to any gene: 7. CDR1 and CDR2 (germline): MNHEY, SMNVEV (reference sequence). This CDR3 is 14 amino acids long. Written as DNA, the CDR3 is TGTGCCAGCATCCGGGGGGGGCCCCCCTACGAGCAGTACTTC. The encoded protein is CASIRGGPPYEQYF.

In regard to this clone: A read error may be the cause here, since a much bigger clone is one base away. The genes are TRBV11-1 and TRBJ2-3, with D possibly being TRBD2 (5 bases). V was trimmed by 1 base and J by 0 bases, leaving 11 bases between them. The length of the CDR3 is 16 residues. In germline, CDR1 is SGHAT, CDR2 FQDESV (reference sequence). Here the CDR3 DNA reads TGTGCCAGCAGCTTAGGTAGCGTCAGAAGCACAGATACGCAGTATTTT. Its protein product is CASSLGSVRSTDTQYF.

The chain joins TRBV7-2 to TRBJ2-5; 7 bases agree with TRBD1. Germline V gives CDR1 SGHTA, CDR2 FQGNSA. V shed 4 bases, J shed 5 bases, and the junction held 7 bases outside the gene matches. CDR3 length: 14 residues. The DNA of the CDR3 is TGTGCCAGCAGCTACAGGGGAGAGGGGGAGACCCAGTACTTC. The encoded protein is CASSYRGEGETQYF.

The rearrangement links TRBV29-1 to TRBJ2-1, with 7 nucleotides matching TRBD1. Per the germline V gene, CDR1 is SQVTM and CDR2 is ANQGSEA. V gave up 7 bases and J gave up 7 bases; unmatched junction bases: 7. The CDR3 runs 12 residues. The CDR3 spells CSATDRVNEQFF. The CDR3 DNA is TGCAGCGCCACTGACAGGGTGAATGAGCAGTTCTTC.

This clone was detected many times. This rearrangement joins TRBV19 to TRBJ2-1; 7 bases are shared with TRBD2. The CDR3 sequence is 12 residues long. The germline V gene encodes CDR1 LNHDA and CDR2 SQIVND (reference sequence). V trimming: 7 bases; J trimming: 8 bases; junction bases outside the gene matches: 5. Written as DNA, the CDR3 is TGTGCCAGTACCCCGGGAGGCGATGAGCAGTTCTTC. This sequence encodes CASTPGGDEQFF.

This clone was recorded at least ten times. The chain couples TRBV6-1 to TRBJ2-2, with 10 bases fitting TRBD2. The trim removed 2 bases at V and 3 bases at J, leaving 6 bases unmatched. This CDR3 region has 17 residues. The germline CDR1 and CDR2 sequences are MNHNS and SASEGT. CDR3 residues: CASSESLAGADTGELFF. CDR3 DNA sequence: TGTGCCAGCAGTGAATCGCTAGCGGGAGCGGACACCGGGGAGCTGTTTTTT.

The V call is TRBV5-6, the J call TRBJ1-6, with 7 bases identical to TRBD1. Germline CDR1 and CDR2: SGHDT and YYEEEE. V shed 2 bases, J shed 7 bases, and the junction held 6 bases outside the gene matches. This CDR3 is 15 amino acids long. The CDR3 DNA is TGTGCCAGCAGCTTAGAGGTGACAGGGAATTCACCCCTCCACTTT. It is translated as CASSLEVTGNSPLHF.

This clone was observed at least ten times. The same CDR3 also results from other DNA sequences found in this sample. The chain has TRBV7-8 and TRBJ2-3; 7 bases line up with TRBD2. The CDR3 totals 16 residues. Germline values: CDR1 SGHVS, CDR2 FQNEAQ. Germline trimming cut 3 bases from V and 1 base from J; bases unmatched to any gene: 7. This CDR3 reads CASSFLRLARTDTQYF. CDR3 sequence (DNA): TGTGCCAGCAGCTTTCTCCGACTAGCACGCACAGATACGCAGTATTTT.

This clone came up many times. The chain couples TRBV9 to TRBJ1-1, with D possibly TRBD1 on 6 matching bases. Germline V gene data show CDR1 as SGDLS and CDR2 as YYNGEE. V was cut by 4 bases and J by 0 bases, with 19 bases left in between. This CDR3 spans 17 amino acids. The CDR3 DNA follows: TGTGCCAGCAGCCTAAGGGGGGGCCCCGATATGAACACTGAAGCTTTCTTT. Protein: CASSLRGGPDMNTEAFF.

This clone has a count of ten or more. The gene calls are TRBV2 and TRBJ2-1; TRBD1 matches at 9 bases. Germline CDR1 SNHLY, CDR2 FYNNEI. The CDR3 totals 15 residues. V was clipped by 7 bases and J by 4 bases; unmatched bases: 8. The CDR3 is CASNPQGQGYNEQFF. The DNA for the CDR3 is TGTGCCAGCAACCCCCAGGGACAGGGATACAATGAGCAGTTCTTC.

This clone has ten or more counts. This CDR3 is also generated by other DNA sequences in the sample. The V call is TRBV2, the J call TRBJ2-1; 7 bases line up with TRBD1. Unmatched junction bases numbered 6, after V lost 7 bases and J lost 6 bases. Germline V gene data show CDR1 as SNHLY and CDR2 as FYNNEI. There are 13 residues in the CDR3. This CDR3 is CASITGVSNEQFF. CDR3 sequence (DNA): TGTGCCAGCATTACAGGGGTAAGCAATGAGCAGTTCTTC. The whole variable domain, remainder taken from reference TRBV2 and TRBJ2-1, is EPEVTQTPSHQVTQMGQEVILRCVPISNHLYFYWYRQILGQKVEFLVSFYNNEISEKSEIFDDQFSVERPDGSNFTLKIRSTKLEDSAMYFCASITGVSNEQFFGPGTRLTVL.

This clone was counted many times. This chain connects TRBV11-1 to TRBJ2-2; TRBD2 might be the D (5 bases). Germline assignment: CDR1 SGHAT and CDR2 FQDESV (reference sequence). CDR3 length: 16 residues. V was trimmed by 3 bases and J by 1 base, leaving 12 bases between them. CDR3: CASSFIPGLNTGELFF. In DNA form, the CDR3 reads TGTGCCAGCAGCTTTATTCCAGGACTGAACACCGGGGAGCTGTTTTTT.

The sample holds many counts of this clone. This chain joins TRBV7-9 and TRBJ2-3; no definite D call. The CDR3 has 13 residues. CDR1 is SEHNR and CDR2 is FQNEAQ in the germline V gene (reference sequence). Trimming removed 0 bases at V and 2 bases at J, with 3 bases between. The CDR3: CASSLAVTDTQYF. The CDR3 DNA is TGTGCCAGCAGCTTAGCTGTCACAGATACGCAGTATTTT. The full variable domain, in which reference TRBV7-9 and TRBJ2-3 provide the parts outside the CDR3, is DTGVSQNPRHKITKRGQNVTFRCDPISEHNRLYWYRQTLGQGPEFLTYFQNEAQLEKSRLLSDRFSAERPKGSFSTLEIQRTEQGDSAMYLCASSLAVTDTQYFGPGTRLTVL.

This clone came up many times. V and J are TRBV11-3 and TRBJ1-4; 8 bases are a match to TRBD1. The germline V gene has CDR1 SGHNT and CDR2 YENEEA. This CDR3 spans 14 amino acids. After removal of 4 bases from V and 7 bases from J, the junction contained 5 bases not matched to a gene. The CDR3 loop reads CASSYGQGGEKLFF. Written as DNA, the CDR3 is TGTGCCAGCAGCTACGGACAGGGTGGTGAAAAACTGTTTTTT.

At least ten counts were recorded for this clone. Given the absence of the conserved phenylalanine or tryptophan at the CDR3 end, a read error is likely. The DNA is omitted, as the CDR3 cannot be located on it reliably, and the CDR3 follows TCRdb's listing. This chain uses TRBV9 with TRBJ2-4. Germline-derived CDR1 and CDR2 are SGDLS and YYNGEE. The CDR3 spans 8 amino acids, including both terminal residues. The CDR3 spells CASSVAGL.

In this sample, this clone turned up many times. The rearrangement joins TRBV5-1 to TRBJ2-5; D unclear. The CDR3 consists of 14 residues. Germline-derived CDR1 and CDR2 are SGHRS and YFSETQ. V lost 0 bases and J 1 base, leaving 7 bases between the germline ends. The CDR3 loop is CASSLAASQETQYF. CDR3 coding DNA: TGCGCCAGCAGCTTGGCCGCTAGCCAAGAGACCCAGTACTTC.

This clone was seen more than once but under ten times. The conserved closing phenylalanine or tryptophan is absent in this CDR3, likely reflecting a read error. The V gene is TRBV28, the J gene TRBJ1-2, with 8 bases lining up with TRBD1. Trimming cost V 5 bases and J 8 bases; bases outside gene matches: 10. The CDR3 is 14 residues long. CDR1 and CDR2 from the germline V gene are MDHEN and SYDVKM. CDR3: CASSVTGVTLGYTL. The CDR3 nucleotides read TGTGCCAGCAGTGTGACAGGGGTAACGTTGGGCTACACCCTC.

The table lists this clone with many counts. The CDR3 DNA reads TGTGCCAGCAGCCAAGATCATCCGATAGGACAGATGTACTTC. It encodes CASSQDHPIGQMYF. V and J are TRBV14 and TRBJ2-7; a possible D gene is TRBD1 (6 bases). Germline V gene lookup returns CDR1 SGHDN and CDR2 FVKESK. The CDR3 runs 14 residues. Trimming left V 0 bases short and J 12 bases short, with 18 bases between.

This sequence joins TRBV11-2 and TRBJ2-7; 11 positions match TRBD1. V lost 5 bases, J lost 3 bases, and 3 bases stayed unmatched. The germline V gene has CDR1 SGHAT and CDR2 FQNNGV. This CDR3 contains 14 residues. In nucleotides, the CDR3 is TGTGCCAGCAGCCGGACAGGGGGCGACTACGAGCAGTACTTC. Its protein is CASSRTGGDYEQYF.

Ten or more counts support this clone. This chain joins TRBV20-1 and TRBJ2-3; 13 bases agree with TRBD2. V shed 7 bases and J 5 bases; nucleotides not matched to a gene: 12. The CDR3 runs 16 residues. From germline, CDR1 is DFQATT and CDR2 SNEGSKA (reference sequence). CDR3 DNA sequence: TGCAGTGTGGATGGAGGACTAGCGGGAGTGGGAGATACGCAGTATTTT. This codes for CSVDGGLAGVGDTQYF.

This clone was found many times. A read error is possible here, since a much larger clone lies one base away. V usage is TRBV28 and J usage is TRBJ2-7; the match to TRBD1 covers 7 bases. The CDR3 contains 14 residues. Germline V CDR1 and CDR2: MDHEN, SYDVKM. J was trimmed by 5 bases and V by 6 bases; bases with no gene match: 10. CDR3 in DNA: TGTGCCAGCAGACCATACAGGGGCCCCGACGAGCAGTACTTC. Translating gives CASRPYRGPDEQYF.